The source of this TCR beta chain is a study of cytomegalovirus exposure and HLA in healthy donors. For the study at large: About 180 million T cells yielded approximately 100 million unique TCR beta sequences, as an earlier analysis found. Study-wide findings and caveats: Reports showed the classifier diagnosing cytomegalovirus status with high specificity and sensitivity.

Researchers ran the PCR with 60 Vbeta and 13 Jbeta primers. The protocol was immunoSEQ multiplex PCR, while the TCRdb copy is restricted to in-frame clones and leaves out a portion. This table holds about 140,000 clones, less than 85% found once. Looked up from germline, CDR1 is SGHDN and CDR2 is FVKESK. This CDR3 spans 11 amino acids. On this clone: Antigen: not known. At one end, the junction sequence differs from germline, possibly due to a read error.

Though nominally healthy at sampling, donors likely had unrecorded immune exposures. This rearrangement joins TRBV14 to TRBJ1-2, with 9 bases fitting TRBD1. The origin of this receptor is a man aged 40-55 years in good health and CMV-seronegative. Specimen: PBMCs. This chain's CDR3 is CASSQEDRGSF. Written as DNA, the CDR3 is TGTGCCAGCAGCCAAGAGGACAGGGGCTCCTTC.